Described below is a single T cell receptor beta chain sequence and its context. Sequenced material consisted of expressed TCRB transcripts (all of the isolated RNA was reverse transcribed). Assay used: immunoSEQ multiplex PCR; TCRdb lists only in-frame clones, some missing. The table has about 150,000 clones, roughly 50% seen once. Germline CDR1 is WSHSY and CDR2 is SAAADI. The CDR3 loop spans 15 amino acids. The V end lost 3 bases, the J end lost 4 bases, and 12 bases lay between the germline ends. The data are from a study of beta chain features in type 1 diabetes. This sequence was found in a man between 18 and 35 years old in good health. Material: Tregs from blood. This sequence joins TRBV10-2 and TRBJ2-2; D is perhaps TRBD2 (5 bases). The CDR3 loop reads CASSDRRILTGELFF. As DNA, the CDR3 is TGCGCCAGCAGTGACCGGAGGATACTCACCGGGGAGCTGTTTTTT.